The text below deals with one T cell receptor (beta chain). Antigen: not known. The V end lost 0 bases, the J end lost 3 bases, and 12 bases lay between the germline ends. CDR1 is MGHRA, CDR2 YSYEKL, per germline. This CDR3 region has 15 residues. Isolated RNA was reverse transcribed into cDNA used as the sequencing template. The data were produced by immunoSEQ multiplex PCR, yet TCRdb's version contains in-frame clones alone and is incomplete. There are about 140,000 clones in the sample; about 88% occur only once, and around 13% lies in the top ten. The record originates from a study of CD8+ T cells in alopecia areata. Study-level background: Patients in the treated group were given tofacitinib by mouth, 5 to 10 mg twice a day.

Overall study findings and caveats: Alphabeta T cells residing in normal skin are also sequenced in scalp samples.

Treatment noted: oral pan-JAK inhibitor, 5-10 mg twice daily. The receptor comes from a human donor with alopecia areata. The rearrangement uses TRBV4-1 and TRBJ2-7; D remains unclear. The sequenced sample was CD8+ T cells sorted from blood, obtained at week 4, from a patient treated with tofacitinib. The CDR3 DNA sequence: TGCGCCAGCAGCCAAGAACCCGGTGACGGCTACGAGCAGTACTTC. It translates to CASSQEPGDGYEQYF.